The clone carrying this T cell receptor (beta chain) was detected ten times or more. Individual cDNA molecules carried attached unique molecular identifiers. Each CDR3 protein is one row after TCRdb ran MiXCR on the 5' RACE reads. The sample yields roughly 57,000 distinct CDR3 sequences, approximately 12% seen once. The data originate from a study of early T cells in non-severe SARS-CoV-2 infection. Germline V gives CDR1 MNHEY, CDR2 SVGAGI. Trimming took 1 base from V and 8 from J, leaving 3 bases between them. The CDR3 is 12 amino acids. The source is an adult who was a healthcare worker with PCR-confirmed SARS-CoV-2 infection or an uninfected control (not recorded which). J is TRBJ1-6 and V is TRBV6-5; unclear D gene. Specimen: whole blood. As DNA, the CDR3 is TGTGCCAGCAGTTACTTGGATTCACCCCTCCACTTT. This codes for CASSYLDSPLHF.